Each of the 4 T cell receptor beta chains below was sequenced from the same sample in a study of blood T cell repertoires in COVID-19. Data came from immunoSEQ multiplex PCR; TCRdb stores just in-frame clones and leaves some out. The sample holds 93,000 or so clones, approximately 84% seen once. Sequenced material: peripheral blood. The receptors shown here come from a human donor in a cohort sampled during active COVID-19.

This chain connects TRBV9 to TRBJ2-7; 7 bases agree with TRBD2. This CDR3 is built from 13 residues. The J segment lost 6 bases and the V segment lost 0 bases, leaving 3 bases of the junction unmatched. Germline V gene lookup returns CDR1 SGDLS and CDR2 YYNGEE. The CDR3 DNA reads TGTGCCAGCAGCGTAGGAGGGGAGGGCGAGCAGTACTTC. It yields the protein CASSVGGEGEQYF.

The chain employs TRBV29-1 and TRBJ2-7; 11 nucleotides agree with TRBD2. The CDR3 loop spans 14 amino acids. V shed 5 bases, J shed 4 bases, and the junction held 7 bases outside the gene matches. Germline CDR1 and CDR2: SQVTM and ANQGSEA. In DNA, the CDR3 is TGCAGCGTTCAGCCGGGGACTAGCGGTTACGAGCAGTACTTC. Protein sequence: CSVQPGTSGYEQYF.

The chain joins TRBV7-9 to TRBJ2-7, with D possibly TRBD1 on 5 matching bases. CDR3 size: 14 residues. V shed 3 bases and J shed 13 bases, with 22 bases lying between them. Germline V CDR1 and CDR2: SEHNR, FQNEAQ (reference sequence). This CDR3 is CASSFPLEVGVFYF. DNA for the CDR3: TGTGCCAGCAGCTTCCCCCTCGAGGTAGGGGTTTTTTACTTC.

The chain couples TRBV3-1 (or the pseudogene TRBV3-2) to TRBJ2-1, with 13 bases lining up with TRBD2. V was pared by 7 bases and J by 8 bases, with 14 bases of the junction left unmatched. The CDR3 has 17 amino acids. Germline values: CDR1 LGHDT, CDR2 YNNKEL (reference sequence). The DNA of the CDR3 is TGTGCCAGCACCCCAATTGGGACTAGCGGGATTCGAGATGAGCAGTTCTTC. Translation gives CASTPIGTSGIRDEQFF.